These T cell receptor beta chains were read from a single sample in a study of shared clonotypes between healthy human individuals. TCRdb's table, derived via immunoSEQ multiplex PCR, lists solely in-frame clones and lacks some. The repertoire holds millions of clones, with about 95% as singletons. The sequencing input was naive CD8+ T cells sorted from blood. These receptors came from a man younger than 35 in good health. Each CDR3 is given with its conserved first and last residue. The order of the fields is V gene, J gene, CDR3 length, clone size, D gene, CDR3 protein, CDR3 DNA. A D gene is named only where the DNA matches it firmly. Size is omitted from some rows. Given values are once, few, many or a class for expanded clones.

TRBV27	TRBJ1-2	13	-	-	CASSLSRADGYTF	TGTGCCAGCAGTTTATCGAGGGCGGATGGCTACACCTTC
TRBV7-8	TRBJ1-5	12	-	-	CASSPENQPQHF	TGTGCCAGCAGCCCCGAAAATCAGCCCCAGCATTTT
TRBV28	TRBJ2-3	15	-	-	CASSLLTLLTDTQYF	TGTGCCAGCAGCCTTCTCACTTTACTAACAGATACGCAGTATTTT
TRBV5-6	TRBJ1-4	13	-	-	CASSFASTEPLFF	TGTGCCAGCAGCTTCGCCTCGACAGAGCCCCTGTTTTTT
TRBV10-1	TRBJ2-1	14	-	TRBD1	CASSESGQDNEQFF	TGCGCCAGCAGTGAGTCGGGACAGGACAATGAGCAGTTCTTC
TRBV5-5	TRBJ2-3	15	-	-	CASSLGQFSTDTQYF	TGTGCCAGCAGCTTGGGCCAGTTTAGCACAGATACGCAGTATTTT
TRBV7-9	TRBJ1-1	15	once	TRBD1	CASSDGQGGNTEAFF	TGTGCCAGCAGCGATGGACAGGGGGGGAACACTGAAGCTTTCTTT
TRBV4-3	TRBJ1-3	12	-	-	CASSPGGNTIYF	TGCGCCAGCAGCCCAGGTGGAAACACCATATATTTT
TRBV5-1	TRBJ2-2	13	-	-	CASSLAVSGELFF	TGCGCCAGCAGCTTGGCTGTTTCCGGGGAGCTGTTTTTT
TRBV6-5	TRBJ1-2	15	-	TRBD1	CASSRGNRGDYGYTF	TGTGCCAGCAGTCGAGGTAACAGGGGCGACTATGGCTACACCTTC
TRBV5-1	TRBJ2-7	14	-	-	CASSYSSLSYEQYF	TGCGCCAGCAGCTATTCTAGCCTCTCCTACGAGCAGTATTTC
TRBV13	TRBJ2-5	14	-	TRBD1	CASSSRDREETQYF	TGTGCCAGCAGCTCGCGGGACAGGGAAGAGACCCAGTACTTC
TRBV5-6	TRBJ2-1	15	-	TRBD1	CASSHGTGGIRGQFF	TGTGCCAGCAGCCATGGGACAGGGGGCATCAGGGGGCAGTTCTTC
TRBV27	TRBJ2-7	16	-	-	CASSVSRGTLTYEQYF	TGTGCCAGCAGTGTCTCTCGGGGGACCCTTACCTACGAGCAGTACTTC